These T cell receptor beta chains were read from a single sample in a study of blood T cell repertoires in COVID-19. Sequencing was performed with immunoSEQ multiplex PCR; in TCRdb, only in-frame clones are kept and a portion is missing. Of about 270,000 clones in the sample, approximately 84% were seen once. Sequencing was done on a sample of peripheral blood. The receptors originated from a human donor in a cohort sampled during active COVID-19. CDR3s include the opening cysteine and the closing phenylalanine or tryptophan. A D gene is named only where the DNA matches it firmly. The size field is filled for only some rows; it gives once, few, many or a size class.

V gene: TRBV19; J gene: TRBJ1-1; D gene: .; clone size: .; CDR3 DNA: TGTGCCAGTAGTATAGGCTCAGGGGCCTCTTTGAGGACTGAAGCTTTCTTT; CDR3 protein: CASSIGSGASLRTEAFF
V gene: TRBV11-1; J gene: TRBJ2-1; D gene: TRBD1; clone size: .; CDR3 DNA: TGTGCCAGCAGCTTAGGCGGGACAGGGAGGAATGAGCAGTTCTTC; CDR3 protein: CASSLGGTGRNEQFF
V gene: TRBV24-1; J gene: TRBJ1-5; D gene: .; clone size: few; CDR3 DNA: TGTGCCACCAGTGATGGCCGATGGGGGGGCAATCAGCCCCAGCATTTT; CDR3 protein: CATSDGRWGGNQPQHF
V gene: TRBV3-1/TRBV3-2; J gene: TRBJ2-5; D gene: .; clone size: .; CDR3 DNA: TGTGCCAGCAGCTTCCGACGGGACCAAGAGACCCAGTACTTC; CDR3 protein: CASSFRRDQETQYF
V gene: TRBV6-5; J gene: TRBJ2-1; D gene: .; clone size: many; CDR3 DNA: TGTGCCAGCAGTTACGAGGGTAGCTCCTACAATGAGCAGTTCTTC; CDR3 protein: CASSYEGSSYNEQFF
V gene: TRBV19; J gene: TRBJ2-1; D gene: TRBD2; clone size: .; CDR3 DNA: TGTGCCAGTAGTATCTTCGCGGGGGGGGCCTACAATGAGCAGTTCTTC; CDR3 protein: CASSIFAGGAYNEQFF
V gene: TRBV27; J gene: TRBJ1-4; D gene: .; clone size: .; CDR3 DNA: TGTGCCAGCAGTCCCGGGGGGTGGGAAAAACTGTTTTTT; CDR3 protein: CASSPGGWEKLFF
V gene: TRBV16; J gene: TRBJ1-1; D gene: .; clone size: few; CDR3 DNA: TGTGCCAGCAGCCAATTGGGGGGGGGCACTGAAGCTTTCTTT; CDR3 protein: CASSQLGGGTEAFF
V gene: TRBV7-2; J gene: TRBJ1-2; D gene: .; clone size: .; CDR3 DNA: TGTGCCAGCAGCTTTACACGGACAGCTAACTATGGCTACACCTTC; CDR3 protein: CASSFTRTANYGYTF
V gene: TRBV29-1; J gene: TRBJ2-7; D gene: TRBD1; clone size: few; CDR3 DNA: TGCAGCGCTGGACAGGGCGGTGGCTACGAGCAGTACTTC; CDR3 protein: CSAGQGGGYEQYF
V gene: TRBV10-3; J gene: TRBJ2-7; D gene: .; clone size: .; CDR3 DNA: TGTGCCATCCGGGATCCCGTAACAGGGTCGGAAGAGCAGTACTTC; CDR3 protein: CAIRDPVTGSEEQYF
V gene: TRBV7-8; J gene: TRBJ2-5; D gene: TRBD2; clone size: .; CDR3 DNA: TGTGCCAGCAGACGTCTGCGAGCGGGAGGGACATTGGAGACCCAGTACTTC; CDR3 protein: CASRRLRAGGTLETQYF
V gene: TRBV5-5; J gene: TRBJ1-6; D gene: TRBD1; clone size: .; CDR3 DNA: TGTGCCAGCAGTCTACCGGACAGGTCACGGGGAACCCTCCACTTT; CDR3 protein: CASSLPDRSRGTLHF
V gene: TRBV6-4; J gene: TRBJ2-1; D gene: TRBD2; clone size: .; CDR3 DNA: TGTGCCAGCAGCCCCGGCACTACTAGCGGGAGCTCCTACAATGAGCAGTTCTTC; CDR3 protein: CASSPGTTSGSSYNEQFF
V gene: TRBV28; J gene: TRBJ2-7; D gene: .; clone size: .; CDR3 DNA: TGTGCCAGCAGTTGGACAGAAGGCTACGAGCAGTACTTC; CDR3 protein: CASSWTEGYEQYF
V gene: TRBV28; J gene: TRBJ1-5; D gene: TRBD1; clone size: .; CDR3 DNA: TGTGCCAGCAGTTCAACAGGGGCTACCCAGCATTTT; CDR3 protein: CASSSTGATQHF
V gene: TRBV14; J gene: TRBJ2-7; D gene: .; clone size: .; CDR3 DNA: TGTGCCAGCAGCCCGAGGACGGGGACTTATTCCGAGCAGTACTTC; CDR3 protein: CASSPRTGTYSEQYF
V gene: TRBV18; J gene: TRBJ2-7; D gene: TRBD2; clone size: .; CDR3 DNA: TGTGCCAGCTCACAAGCTAGGGACTATCGCTCCTACGAGCAGTACTTC; CDR3 protein: CASSQARDYRSYEQYF
V gene: TRBV5-1; J gene: TRBJ1-4; D gene: TRBD1; clone size: .; CDR3 DNA: TGCGCCAGCAGCTTCCGACAGGGGGCTGATAATGAAAAACTGTTTTTT; CDR3 protein: CASSFRQGADNEKLFF
V gene: TRBV7-9; J gene: TRBJ2-3; D gene: TRBD2; clone size: .; CDR3 DNA: TGTGCCAGCAGCTCTTCCGGGACTAGCGGGGGGGCCGCAGATACGCAGTATTTT; CDR3 protein: CASSSSGTSGGAADTQYF
V gene: TRBV4-2; J gene: TRBJ2-5; D gene: .; clone size: .; CDR3 DNA: TGTGCCAGCAGCGGAAGCGGGCCCCAAGAGACCCAGTACTTC; CDR3 protein: CASSGSGPQETQYF
V gene: TRBV6-5; J gene: TRBJ2-2; D gene: TRBD2; clone size: .; CDR3 DNA: TGTGCCAGCAGTTACAAACTAGCGGAACCCACCGGGGAGCTGTTTTTT; CDR3 protein: CASSYKLAEPTGELFF
V gene: TRBV10-1; J gene: TRBJ2-3; D gene: TRBD2; clone size: .; CDR3 DNA: TGCGCCAGCAGCGCAGGACTAGCGGGGGGGACAGATACGCAGTATTTT; CDR3 protein: CASSAGLAGGTDTQYF
V gene: TRBV29-1; J gene: TRBJ1-2; D gene: TRBD1; clone size: .; CDR3 DNA: TGCAGCGGAACGACAGGGGGAGGCTATGGCTACACCTTC; CDR3 protein: CSGTTGGGYGYTF
V gene: TRBV7-2; J gene: TRBJ1-3; D gene: TRBD1; clone size: .; CDR3 DNA: TGTGCCAGCAGCACGGGACAGGACCTAGGAAACACCATATATTTT; CDR3 protein: CASSTGQDLGNTIYF
V gene: TRBV9; J gene: TRBJ2-7; D gene: .; clone size: .; CDR3 DNA: TGTGCCAGCGGGACTCCTTACGAGCAGTACTTC; CDR3 protein: CASGTPYEQYF
V gene: TRBV14; J gene: TRBJ2-7; D gene: .; clone size: .; CDR3 DNA: TGTGCCAGCAGCCAAGAGATCTGGTGGAGGGACGAGCAGTACTTC; CDR3 protein: CASSQEIWWRDEQYF
V gene: TRBV13; J gene: TRBJ2-5; D gene: .; clone size: once; CDR3 DNA: TGTGCCAGCAGCTTAACGGGAGTCCCGGAGACCCAGTACTTC; CDR3 protein: CASSLTGVPETQYF
V gene: TRBV11-2; J gene: TRBJ1-6; D gene: TRBD1; clone size: .; CDR3 DNA: TGTGCCAGCAGCTTAAGACAGGGGGCTTCACCCCTCCACTTT; CDR3 protein: CASSLRQGASPLHF
V gene: TRBV7-3; J gene: TRBJ1-1; D gene: TRBD1; clone size: .; CDR3 DNA: TGTGCCAGCAGCTTAACGCGACAGGGCGGTGAAGCTTTCTTT; CDR3 protein: CASSLTRQGGEAFF
V gene: TRBV29-1; J gene: TRBJ1-1; D gene: TRBD1; clone size: .; CDR3 DNA: TGCAGCGTCCGGACAGGGGGCACTGAAGCTTTCTTT; CDR3 protein: CSVRTGGTEAFF
V gene: TRBV6-5; J gene: TRBJ2-3; D gene: .; clone size: .; CDR3 DNA: TGTGCCAGCAGCCCGGGGGACACAGATACGCAGTATTTT; CDR3 protein: CASSPGDTDTQYF
V gene: TRBV2; J gene: TRBJ2-3; D gene: TRBD1; clone size: .; CDR3 DNA: TGTGCCAGCAGGACACAGGGGGCGCCTGATACGCAGTATTTT; CDR3 protein: CASRTQGAPDTQYF
V gene: TRBV4-3; J gene: TRBJ2-2; D gene: .; clone size: .; CDR3 DNA: TGCGCCAGCAGCCAAGAACAGGGTGCCGGGGAGCTGTTTTTT; CDR3 protein: CASSQEQGAGELFF
V gene: TRBV28; J gene: TRBJ2-1; D gene: TRBD2; clone size: .; CDR3 DNA: TGTGCCAGCAGTTCCGCTACACTAGCGGGGGTCTCCAATGAGCAGTTCTTC; CDR3 protein: CASSSATLAGVSNEQFF
V gene: TRBV5-4; J gene: TRBJ2-5; D gene: .; clone size: .; CDR3 DNA: TGTGCCAGCAGCTTCGGGCAGGGCGAGACCCAGTACTTC; CDR3 protein: CASSFGQGETQYF
V gene: TRBV5-1; J gene: TRBJ1-3; D gene: .; clone size: .; CDR3 DNA: TGCGCCAGCAGCTTGGGGCCTGGAAACACCATATATTTT; CDR3 protein: CASSLGPGNTIYF
V gene: TRBV5-4; J gene: TRBJ2-7; D gene: .; clone size: .; CDR3 DNA: TGTGCCAGCGAGCGGGCCGGAACCTACGAGCAGTACTTC; CDR3 protein: CASERAGTYEQYF
V gene: TRBV4-1; J gene: TRBJ2-7; D gene: .; clone size: .; CDR3 DNA: TGCGCCAGCAGCCCGGAACCCAGGGGGGACGAGCAGTACTTC; CDR3 protein: CASSPEPRGDEQYF
V gene: TRBV4-1; J gene: TRBJ2-6; D gene: .; clone size: .; CDR3 DNA: TGCGCCAGCAGCCGCAGACAGTACTCTGGGGCCAACGTCCTGACTTTC; CDR3 protein: CASSRRQYSGANVLTF
V gene: TRBV25-1; J gene: TRBJ2-5; D gene: TRBD2; clone size: .; CDR3 DNA: TGTGCCAGCAGTCCACGGGGGAGGGCCGCCCCCGCGACCCAGTACTTC; CDR3 protein: CASSPRGRAAPATQYF
V gene: TRBV4-1; J gene: TRBJ2-1; D gene: .; clone size: few; CDR3 DNA: TGCGCCAGCAGCCAAGATGATAGCCGTGAGCAGTTCTTC; CDR3 protein: CASSQDDSREQFF
V gene: TRBV27; J gene: TRBJ1-5; D gene: TRBD1; clone size: .; CDR3 DNA: TGTGCCAGCAGTTTATCAGGGGGCGTGGATCAGCCCCAGCATTTT; CDR3 protein: CASSLSGGVDQPQHF
V gene: TRBV28; J gene: TRBJ2-5; D gene: .; clone size: .; CDR3 DNA: TGTGCCAGCAGTTCGCGGACACCCCAAGAGACCCAGTACTTC; CDR3 protein: CASSSRTPQETQYF
V gene: TRBV5-1; J gene: TRBJ2-3; D gene: TRBD2; clone size: .; CDR3 DNA: TGCGCCAGCAGCCCCGGGACTAGCGGAGAGGGGACGCAGTATTTT; CDR3 protein: CASSPGTSGEGTQYF
V gene: TRBV5-6; J gene: TRBJ2-5; D gene: .; clone size: .; CDR3 DNA: TGTGCCAGCAGCTTGAGAGCAGGGATTGGAGAGACCCAGTACTTC; CDR3 protein: CASSLRAGIGETQYF
V gene: TRBV29-1; J gene: TRBJ1-2; D gene: TRBD1; clone size: .; CDR3 DNA: TGCAGCGTTGAGGAGGGGGCCAACTATGGCTACACCTTC; CDR3 protein: CSVEEGANYGYTF
V gene: TRBV7-8; J gene: TRBJ2-5; D gene: TRBD1; clone size: .; CDR3 DNA: TGTGCCAGCAGCTTAGTTTCCGGGACAGGGGGCATAGGGAAGACCCAGTACTTC; CDR3 protein: CASSLVSGTGGIGKTQYF
V gene: TRBV18; J gene: TRBJ2-7; D gene: .; clone size: .; CDR3 DNA: TGTGCCAGCTCACCACGGCAGGGGAGTAATCACGAGCAGTACTTC; CDR3 protein: CASSPRQGSNHEQYF